The 13 T cell receptor beta chains presented below share a single source sample, sequenced in a study of blood T cell repertoires in COVID-19. Assay used: immunoSEQ multiplex PCR; TCRdb lists only in-frame clones, some missing. The data contain 300,000 to 400,000 clones, about 88% of them singletons. The sequencing input was PBMCs or T cells enriched from blood (not recorded which). The receptor source for this set is a woman in her 30s who had recovered from COVID-19.

The CDR3 DNA is TGTGCCAGCAGCCAATCCCGGACAGGGCAAGATTCACCCCTCCACTTT. Translated: CASSQSRTGQDSPLHF. This sequence joins TRBV7-9 and TRBJ1-6; 8 nucleotides line up with TRBD1. V was pared by 5 bases and J by 8 bases, with 11 bases of the junction left unmatched. Germline CDR1 reads SEHNR; CDR2 reads FQNEAQ (reference sequence). The CDR3 is made up of 16 amino acids.

The chain is built from TRBV5-8 and TRBJ2-1; D is unclear. The V end lost 0 bases, the J end lost 4 bases, and 5 bases lay between the germline ends. Germline CDR1 is SGHTS and CDR2 is YDEGEE. The CDR3 contains 13 residues. The CDR3 nucleotides are TGTGCCAGCAGCTTGGAACGGTACAATGAGCAGTTCTTC. Amino acids: CASSLERYNEQFF. Based on the CDR3 plus reference TRBV5-8 and TRBJ2-1, the full variable domain is EAGVTQSPTHLIKTRGQQATLRCSPISGHTSVYWYQQALGLGLQFLLWYDEGEERNRGNFPPRFSGRQFPNYSSELNVNALELEDSALYLCASSLERYNEQFFGPGTRLTVL.

This clone came up once. The chain joins TRBV5-1 to TRBJ2-5, with TRBD2 matching over 8 bases. CDR1 is SGHRS and CDR2 is YFSETQ in the germline V gene. With V trimmed by 2 bases and J by 1 base, 4 bases remained unmatched. There are 15 residues in the CDR3. This CDR3 is CASSLSGTSQETQYF. The CDR3 nucleotides read TGCGCCAGCAGCTTATCCGGGACTAGCCAAGAGACCCAGTACTTC.

The rearrangement joins TRBV19 to TRBJ1-1; D is perhaps TRBD1 (5 bases). From germline, CDR1 is LNHDA and CDR2 SQIVND (reference sequence). Trimming left V 1 base short and J 5 bases short, with 5 bases between. The CDR3 totals 12 residues. The CDR3 here is CASSIGQTEAFF. CDR3 nucleotide sequence: TGTGCCAGTAGTATAGGACAGACTGAAGCTTTCTTT.

V is TRBV6-2 or TRBV6-3 and J is TRBJ2-3, with 13 bases fitting TRBD2. V was clipped by 7 bases and J by 2 bases; unmatched bases: 12. The CDR3 is 18 residues long. Germline V gene lookup returns CDR1 MNHEY and CDR2 SVGEGT. CDR3: CASTPGLAGVPFTDTQYF. CDR3 coding DNA: TGTGCCAGCACCCCCGGACTAGCGGGGGTTCCGTTCACAGATACGCAGTATTTT.

This clone was counted a few times. The chain recombines TRBV7-2 with TRBJ1-5; a possible D gene is TRBD1 (6 bases). The CDR3 sequence is 14 residues long. V dropped 6 bases and J dropped 3 bases, with 12 bases sitting between them. Germline CDR1 SGHTA, CDR2 FQGNSA. The CDR3 loop is CASSSNRVNQPQHF. The CDR3 nucleotides are TGTGCCAGCAGTTCTAACAGGGTCAATCAGCCCCAGCATTTT.

This chain uses TRBV5-1 with TRBJ1-6; TRBD1 aligns across 8 bases. Germline trimming cut 1 base from V and 6 bases from J; bases unmatched to any gene: 9. The CDR3 has 17 residues. Germline-derived CDR1 and CDR2 are SGHRS and YFSETQ. This chain's CDR3 is CASSLRTGGSRNSPLHF. The CDR3 DNA follows: TGCGCCAGCAGCTTGAGAACAGGGGGATCTCGTAATTCACCCCTCCACTTT.

J is TRBJ2-3 and V is TRBV6-1, with 10 positions matching TRBD1. The CDR3 sequence is 15 residues long. Trimming cost V 3 bases and J 4 bases; bases outside gene matches: 4. Germline V gene sequence: CDR1 MNHNS, CDR2 SASEGT. CDR3 DNA: TGTGCCAGCAGTGATAGACAGGGGGCATCAGATACGCAGTATTTT. It translates to CASSDRQGASDTQYF.

This clone came up a few times. The chain employs TRBV6-1 and TRBJ1-1; a possible D gene is TRBD1 (5 bases). V was trimmed by 1 base and J by 4 bases, leaving 13 bases between them. Germline CDR1 MNHNS, CDR2 SASEGT. The CDR3 extends over 15 amino acids. The CDR3 loop is CASSEDWGRGTEAFF. CDR3 nucleotide sequence: TGTGCCAGCAGTGAAGATTGGGGAAGGGGCACTGAAGCTTTCTTT.

Written as DNA, the CDR3 is TGTGCCAGCAGCAAAGTAGAATTCGTGTACGAGCAGTACTTC. Residues: CASSKVEFVYEQYF. The rearrangement uses TRBV21-1 and TRBJ2-7; TRBD2 is the table's D call and was not checked against the DNA. TRBV21-1 is tagged as a pseudogene. The length of the CDR3 is 14 residues.

The rearrangement uses TRBV18 and TRBJ1-1; 9 bases line up with TRBD1. Germline V CDR1 and CDR2: KGHSH, LQKENI. The trim removed 4 bases at V and 3 bases at J, leaving 0 bases unmatched. The CDR3 runs to 13 residues. CDR3 sequence reads: CASSRTGDTEAFF. CDR3 nucleotides: TGTGCCAGCTCACGGACAGGGGACACTGAAGCTTTCTTT. The full variable domain, rest sourced from reference TRBV18 and TRBJ1-1, is NAGVMQNPRHLVRRRGQEARLRCSPMKGHSHVYWYRQLPEEGLKFMVYLQKENIIDESGMPKERFSAEFPKEGPSILRIQQVVRGDSAAYFCASSRTGDTEAFFGQGTRLTVV.

This sequence joins TRBV9 and TRBJ2-2; D is ambiguous. The length of the CDR3 is 13 residues. V lost 3 bases, J lost 0 bases, and 3 bases lay in between. The germline CDR1 and CDR2 sequences are SGDLS and YYNGEE. CDR3 sequence: CASSASNTGELFF. The CDR3 nucleotides are TGTGCCAGCAGCGCGTCGAACACCGGGGAGCTGTTTTTT.

As concerns this clone: The same CDR3 can be traced to other DNA sequences in this sample. The chain combines TRBV15 with TRBJ2-7; 10 bases map to TRBD1. Germline V CDR1 and CDR2: LNHNV, YYDKDF (reference sequence). The CDR3 runs 15 residues. The junction had 5 bases not matched to a gene; V was cut back by 2 bases and J by 4 bases. The CDR3: CATSRTGTGAYEQYF. CDR3 in DNA: TGTGCCACCAGCAGAACCGGGACAGGGGCTTACGAGCAGTACTTC.